Listed below are T cell receptor beta chains from one sample, sequenced in a study of shared clonotypes between healthy human individuals. Assay: immunoSEQ multiplex PCR; the TCRdb copy retains only in-frame clones and omits some. The sample consists of about 470,000 clones, roughly 83% of them appearing once. The sequenced sample was PBMCs. The origin of the receptors is a middle-aged woman in good health. Some clones in this sample may be carry-over from other donors' samples. CDR3s include the opening cysteine and the closing phenylalanine or tryptophan. The D gene is left open where the match is weak. Size is stated for part of the rows, as once, few or many counts, or as a class when the clone is expanded.

clone_size	v_call	j_call	d_call	cdr3_aa	cdr3_nt
NA	TRBV11-2	TRBJ2-5	NA	CASSLGGSEETQYF	TGTGCCAGCAGCTTAGGAGGTTCCGAAGAGACCCAGTACTTC
once	TRBV28	TRBJ1-1	NA	CASSPNGLRGLNTEAFF	TGTGCCAGCAGTCCGAATGGCCTCAGGGGCCTGAACACTGAAGCTTTCTTT
NA	TRBV7-2	TRBJ2-5	TRBD2	CASSLPAGGRETQYF	TGTGCCAGCAGCTTACCAGCGGGAGGCCGGGAGACCCAGTACTTC
NA	TRBV7-8	TRBJ2-4	NA	CASSLARVRGIQYF	TGTGCCAGCAGCTTAGCGCGGGTCAGGGGCATTCAGTACTTC
NA	TRBV6-5	TRBJ2-7	TRBD1	CASSYSGQNSYEQYF	TGTGCCAGCAGTTACTCGGGACAGAACTCCTACGAGCAGTACTTC
NA	TRBV19	TRBJ2-1	NA	CASGSITQEQFF	TGTGCCAGTGGGTCAATAACTCAGGAGCAGTTCTTC
NA	TRBV2	TRBJ1-6	NA	CASEVRDSPLHF	TGTGCCTCCGAGGTGAGGGATTCACCCCTCCACTTT
NA	TRBV5-1	TRBJ2-3	TRBD2	CASSSMGLAGEVDTQYF	TGCGCCAGCAGCTCGATGGGACTAGCGGGAGAGGTAGATACGCAGTATTTT
NA	TRBV5-1	TRBJ2-5	TRBD2	CASSLGLAEGETQYF	TGCGCCAGCAGCTTGGGACTAGCGGAGGGGGAGACCCAGTACTTC
few	TRBV5-1	TRBJ2-4	TRBD2	CASSAGEPTRDIQYF	TGCGCCAGCAGCGCGGGGGAACCTACGCGGGACATTCAGTACTTC
NA	TRBV7-7	TRBJ2-5	NA	CASSLGRVQETQYF	TGTGCTAGCAGCTTAGGCAGGGTCCAAGAGACCCAGTACTTC
NA	TRBV7-2	TRBJ1-3	NA	CASSPGSGAGNTIYF	TGTGCCAGCAGCCCAGGGAGTGGGGCTGGAAACACCATATATTTT
NA	TRBV4-1	TRBJ1-5	NA	CASSHQGRDQPQHF	TGCGCCAGCAGCCACCAGGGTCGGGATCAGCCCCAGCATTTT
NA	TRBV5-1	TRBJ2-3	NA	CASSLDVGGTDTQYF	TGCGCCAGCAGCTTGGACGTCGGGGGCACAGATACGCAGTATTTT
NA	TRBV28	TRBJ2-7	TRBD1	CANPTGDTYEQYF	TGTGCCAACCCGACAGGGGATACCTACGAGCAGTACTTC
NA	TRBV27	TRBJ2-2	NA	CASSLTRGNTGELFF	TGTGCCAGCAGTTTAACCCGCGGTAACACCGGGGAGCTGTTTTTT
NA	TRBV7-3	TRBJ2-2	NA	CASSLVPNTGELFF	TGTGCCAGCAGCTTAGTACCGAACACCGGGGAGCTGTTTTTT
NA	TRBV5-1	TRBJ2-3	NA	CASSLRTDTQYF	TGCGCCAGCAGCTTACGCACAGATACGCAGTATTTT